This is a list of T cell receptor beta chains from one sample in a study of cytomegalovirus exposure and HLA in healthy donors. The data were produced by immunoSEQ multiplex PCR, yet TCRdb's version contains in-frame clones alone and is incomplete. The table shows around 170,000 clones, with roughly 79% occurring only once. Sample: PBMCs. The receptors originated from a man aged 40-49 years in good health and CMV-seronegative. Both conserved end residues are part of each CDR3. D genes are given only for firm matches. Not every row has a clone size; where given, it reads once, few, many or a size class.

V: TRBV5-5; J: TRBJ1-5; size: .; D: TRBD1; CDR3: CASSLRGGKQPQHF; DNA: TGTGCCAGCAGCTTGCGAGGGGGCAAGCAGCCCCAGCATTTT
V: TRBV7-2; J: TRBJ2-3; size: .; D: .; CDR3: CASSGGEGGSPATDTQYF; DNA: TGTGCCAGCAGCGGTGGAGAGGGCGGGTCCCCGGCCACAGATACGCAGTATTTT
V: TRBV6-6; J: TRBJ1-5; size: .; D: TRBD1; CDR3: CASSSTRGGAGQPQHF; DNA: TGTGCCAGCAGTTCCACCAGAGGGGGCGCGGGTCAGCCCCAGCATTTT
V: TRBV30; J: TRBJ1-1; size: few; D: TRBD1; CDR3: CAWSVLRQGETEAFF; DNA: TGTGCCTGGAGTGTACTACGACAGGGGGAAACTGAAGCTTTCTTT
V: TRBV15; J: TRBJ2-4; size: .; D: .; CDR3: CATSRGQGRNIQYF; DNA: TGTGCCACCAGCAGAGGTCAGGGTAGGAACATTCAGTACTTC
V: TRBV19; J: TRBJ2-7; size: .; D: TRBD2; CDR3: CASSTSGEGSYEQYF; DNA: TGTGCCAGTAGCACAAGCGGGGAGGGATCCTACGAGCAGTACTTC
V: TRBV5-6; J: TRBJ2-3; size: .; D: .; CDR3: CASSLGVAPSTDTQYF; DNA: TGTGCCAGCAGCTTGGGGGTAGCGCCTAGCACAGATACGCAGTATTTT
V: TRBV30; J: TRBJ1-5; size: .; D: .; CDR3: CAAGYEVPQHF; DNA: TGTGCAGCAGGGTATGAAGTTCCCCAGCATTTT
V: TRBV29-1; J: TRBJ2-5; size: .; D: TRBD2; CDR3: CSAGGETQYF; DNA: TGCAGCGCGGGGGGGGAGACCCAGTACTTC
V: TRBV7-8; J: TRBJ1-1; size: once; D: TRBD1; CDR3: CASSLWTGVGTEAFF; DNA: TGTGCCAGCAGCCTCTGGACAGGGGTAGGAACTGAAGCTTTCTTT
V: TRBV15; J: TRBJ2-5; size: .; D: .; CDR3: CATSRERRGGETQYF; DNA: TGTGCCACCAGCAGAGAAAGGAGGGGGGGGGAGACCCAGTACTTC
V: TRBV19; J: TRBJ1-2; size: .; D: .; CDR3: CASSPNRGYGYTF; DNA: TGTGCCAGTAGTCCGAACCGGGGGTATGGCTACACCTTC
V: TRBV7-2; J: TRBJ1-1; size: .; D: TRBD1; CDR3: CASSLVQGATEAFF; DNA: TGTGCCAGCAGCTTAGTCCAGGGGGCCACTGAAGCTTTCTTT
V: TRBV5-1; J: TRBJ2-5; size: .; D: TRBD2; CDR3: CASSSGLAGGPETQYF; DNA: TGCGCCAGCAGCTCTGGACTAGCGGGAGGGCCGGAGACCCAGTACTTC
V: TRBV6-1; J: TRBJ2-7; size: once; D: TRBD2; CDR3: CASSEQGRGGEQYF; DNA: TGTGCCAGCAGTGAACAGGGACGCGGGGGTGAGCAGTACTTC
V: TRBV18; J: TRBJ1-5; size: .; D: TRBD1; CDR3: CASSPPTAGTAINQPQHF; DNA: TGTGCCAGCTCACCACCGACTGCCGGGACAGCCATCAATCAGCCCCAGCATTTT
V: TRBV4-1; J: TRBJ2-5; size: .; D: .; CDR3: CASSRAREETQYF; DNA: TGCGCCAGCAGCCGGGCAAGAGAAGAGACCCAGTACTTC
V: TRBV10-2; J: TRBJ2-1; size: .; D: .; CDR3: CASSEGTRSYNEQFF; DNA: TGCGCCAGCAGTGAGGGCACCCGCTCCTACAATGAGCAGTTCTTC
V: TRBV6-1; J: TRBJ2-1; size: .; D: .; CDR3: CASISESNSYNEQFF; DNA: TGTGCCAGCATCTCCGAGTCAAACTCCTACAATGAGCAGTTCTTC
V: TRBV5-8; J: TRBJ1-5; size: once; D: TRBD1; CDR3: CASRLTRDRKGQPQHF; DNA: TGTGCCAGCAGGCTAACCCGGGACAGAAAAGGGCAGCCCCAGCATTTT
V: TRBV6-1; J: TRBJ1-5; size: .; D: TRBD1; CDR3: CASSEGGGLGQPQHF; DNA: TGTGCCAGCAGTGAAGGAGGGGGCCTCGGTCAGCCCCAGCATTTT
V: TRBV19; J: TRBJ2-6; size: .; D: .; CDR3: CASSRTVSDSGANVLTF; DNA: TGTGCCAGTAGCAGGACAGTTAGCGACTCTGGGGCCAACGTCCTGACTTTC
V: TRBV19; J: TRBJ2-1; size: .; D: TRBD2; CDR3: CASSIVRSGSNEQFF; DNA: TGTGCCAGTAGTATAGTCAGAAGCGGGAGCAATGAGCAGTTCTTC
V: TRBV15; J: TRBJ1-1; size: .; D: TRBD1; CDR3: CATSRVQGAHHPFF; DNA: TGTGCCACCAGCAGAGTGCAGGGGGCCCATCATCCTTTCTTT
V: TRBV7-9; J: TRBJ2-1; size: few; D: .; CDR3: CASSLAIAFNEQFF; DNA: TGTGCCAGCAGCCTGGCAATCGCATTCAATGAGCAGTTCTTC
V: TRBV7-9; J: TRBJ2-5; size: .; D: .; CDR3: CASSLGPVPGDETQYF; DNA: TGTGCCAGCAGCCTAGGGCCGGTCCCAGGGGACGAGACCCAGTACTTC
V: TRBV27; J: TRBJ1-6; size: .; D: TRBD1; CDR3: CASSFGQGNSPLHF; DNA: TGTGCCAGCAGTTTTGGACAGGGAAATTCACCCCTCCACTTT
V: TRBV5-1; J: TRBJ2-1; size: .; D: TRBD2; CDR3: CASSPSWTSGSEDEQFF; DNA: TGCGCCAGCAGCCCCTCTTGGACTAGCGGGAGTGAGGATGAGCAGTTCTTC
V: TRBV7-9; J: TRBJ1-3; size: .; D: .; CDR3: CASSPGTPSGNTIYF; DNA: TGTGCCAGCAGCCCCGGGACACCCTCTGGAAACACCATATATTTT
V: TRBV30; J: TRBJ1-1; size: few; D: .; CDR3: CAWKVGVNTEAFF; DNA: TGTGCCTGGAAAGTGGGCGTGAACACTGAAGCTTTCTTT
V: TRBV13; J: TRBJ2-4; size: once; D: TRBD2; CDR3: CASSLTSGQNIQYF; DNA: TGTGCCAGCAGCCTTACTAGCGGCCAAAACATTCAGTACTTC
V: TRBV28; J: TRBJ2-7; size: once; D: TRBD1; CDR3: CASSRDRGPLEQYF; DNA: TGTGCCAGCAGCAGGGACAGGGGGCCCCTCGAGCAGTACTTC
V: TRBV7-2; J: TRBJ2-7; size: .; D: TRBD1; CDR3: CASSGPTGALSYEQYF; DNA: TGTGCCAGCAGCGGGCCGACAGGGGCGCTCTCCTACGAGCAGTACTTC
V: TRBV4-1; J: TRBJ1-1; size: .; D: .; CDR3: CASSPQIGTRGTEAFF; DNA: TGCGCCAGCAGCCCTCAAATAGGGACGCGGGGGACTGAAGCTTTCTTT
V: TRBV9; J: TRBJ2-3; size: .; D: .; CDR3: CASSGSWTDTQYF; DNA: TGTGCCAGCAGCGGGAGTTGGACAGATACGCAGTATTTT
V: TRBV5-4; J: TRBJ1-2; size: few; D: .; CDR3: CASSLVDTYTF; DNA: TGTGCCAGCAGCTTGGTAGACACTTACACCTTC
V: TRBV28; J: TRBJ2-2; size: .; D: TRBD2; CDR3: CASSPSPGLASAGELFF; DNA: TGTGCCAGCAGTCCGTCCCCGGGACTAGCGAGCGCCGGGGAGCTGTTTTTT
V: TRBV7-3; J: TRBJ2-3; size: few; D: TRBD2; CDR3: CASSPGTSGLTDTQYF; DNA: TGTGCCAGCAGCCCTGGGACTAGCGGTCTCACAGATACGCAGTATTTT
V: TRBV19; J: TRBJ2-5; size: .; D: .; CDR3: CASSKRATQETQYF; DNA: TGTGCCAGTAGTAAGCGGGCGACTCAAGAGACCCAGTACTTC
V: TRBV30; J: TRBJ1-2; size: .; D: .; CDR3: CAWSVNGIYGYTF; DNA: TGTGCCTGGAGTGTTAACGGGATTTATGGCTACACCTTC
V: TRBV27; J: TRBJ2-2; size: once; D: TRBD1; CDR3: CASSTTGAGELFF; DNA: TGTGCCAGCAGTACGACAGGGGCCGGGGAGCTGTTTTTT
V: TRBV29-1; J: TRBJ1-1; size: .; D: .; CDR3: CRTQGPDTEAFF; DNA: TGCAGAACCCAGGGGCCAGACACTGAAGCTTTCTTT
V: TRBV13; J: TRBJ1-2; size: .; D: .; CDR3: CASAGLEPGLANYGYTF; DNA: TGTGCCAGCGCGGGCCTGGAACCGGGACTGGCAAACTATGGCTACACCTTC
V: TRBV29-1; J: TRBJ1-4; size: .; D: .; CDR3: CSGISGTEKLFF; DNA: TGCAGCGGCATTTCCGGGACAGAAAAACTGTTTTTT